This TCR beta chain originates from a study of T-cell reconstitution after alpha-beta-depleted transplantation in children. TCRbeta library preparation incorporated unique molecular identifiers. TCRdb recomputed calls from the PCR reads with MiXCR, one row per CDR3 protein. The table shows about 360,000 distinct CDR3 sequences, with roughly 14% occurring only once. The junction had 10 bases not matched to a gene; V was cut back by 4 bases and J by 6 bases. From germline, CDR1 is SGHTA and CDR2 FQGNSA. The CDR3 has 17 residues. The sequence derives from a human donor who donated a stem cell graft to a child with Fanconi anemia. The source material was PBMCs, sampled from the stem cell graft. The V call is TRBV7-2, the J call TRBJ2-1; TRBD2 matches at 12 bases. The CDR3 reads CASSSLFPGLAGNEQFF. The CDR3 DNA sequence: TGTGCCAGCAGCTCCCTTTTTCCGGGACTAGCGGGCAATGAGCAGTTCTTC.